The T cell receptor beta chain under discussion was sequenced for a study of T cell repertoires in cytomegalovirus infection. The wider study: Alongside well-studied HLA-B-restricted CMV epitopes, recently identified HLA-C-restricted CMV epitopes were also used. In public TCR beta signatures, there were indications of both CMV infection and matching HLA type.

TCRdb fed the reads into MiXCR, producing one record per CDR3 protein. The sample consists of some 350,000 distinct CDR3 sequences, roughly 28% of them appearing once. About this clonotype itself: Its specificity is unknown.

Study-wide results and limits: There were carriers of CMV plus the relevant HLA, and cumulative public TCR beta family frequency identified them.

V lost 4 bases, J lost 7 bases, and 9 bases stayed unmatched. The CDR3 is made up of 14 amino acids. Germline values: CDR1 SGHNT, CDR2 YYREEE (reference sequence). The chain employs TRBV5-4 and TRBJ1-1; 8 bases map to TRBD1. Sequencing used cultured PBMCs, obtained from culture after CMV antigen stimulation. This receptor was identified in a human donor in good health (CMV status not recorded). Some clones in this sample may be carry-over from other donors' samples. The CDR3 nucleotides are TGTGCCAGCAGCCGACAGGGGATTCGGAATGAAGCTTTCTTT. Amino acid sequence: CASSRQGIRNEAFF.